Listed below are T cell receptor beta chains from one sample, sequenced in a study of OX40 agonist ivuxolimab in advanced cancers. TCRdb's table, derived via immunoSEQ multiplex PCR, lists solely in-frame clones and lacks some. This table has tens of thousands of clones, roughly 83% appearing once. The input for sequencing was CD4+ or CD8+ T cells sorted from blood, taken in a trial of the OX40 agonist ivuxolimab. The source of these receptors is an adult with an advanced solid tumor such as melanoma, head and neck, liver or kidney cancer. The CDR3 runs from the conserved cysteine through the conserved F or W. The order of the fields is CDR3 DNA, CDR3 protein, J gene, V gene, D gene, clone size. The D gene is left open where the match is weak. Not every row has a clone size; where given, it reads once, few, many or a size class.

DNA: TGTGCCACCAGCAGAGGAGAGGCAGCGGTCACTGAAGCTTTCTTT
CDR3: CATSRGEAAVTEAFF
J: TRBJ1-1
V: TRBV15
D: NA
size: NA

DNA: TGTGCCAGCAGTAGAGACAGCATAAACACCGGGGAGCTGTTTTTT
CDR3: CASSRDSINTGELFF
J: TRBJ2-2
V: TRBV9
D: NA
size: once

DNA: TGTGCCAGCAGTTCCTCGGGACAAAACTCCTACAATGAGCAGTTCTTC
CDR3: CASSSSGQNSYNEQFF
J: TRBJ2-1
V: TRBV28
D: NA
size: NA

DNA: TGTGCCAGCAGTTTTACGGCGCCCCAGGGTGAGGCTTTCTTT
CDR3: CASSFTAPQGEAFF
J: TRBJ1-1
V: TRBV6-5
D: NA
size: NA

DNA: TGCGCCAGCAGCCAGCCTCGCTTAAGTAGGACAGAAAACACCGGGGAGCTGTTTTTT
CDR3: CASSQPRLSRTENTGELFF
J: TRBJ2-2
V: TRBV4-1
D: NA
size: NA

DNA: TGTGCCAGCAGCTTAGGACGGAGAGATACGCAGTATTTT
CDR3: CASSLGRRDTQYF
J: TRBJ2-3
V: TRBV11-3
D: NA
size: NA

DNA: TGTGCCAGCAGCCCGGGGTCTCATACGCAGTATTTT
CDR3: CASSPGSHTQYF
J: TRBJ2-3
V: TRBV5-6
D: NA
size: NA

DNA: TGTGCCAGCAGCGTAGGAGGAGGTTCGAACACTGAAGCTTTCTTT
CDR3: CASSVGGGSNTEAFF
J: TRBJ1-1
V: TRBV9
D: NA
size: NA

DNA: TGTGCCAGCAGCTTAGCTGACAGAGGGGGTCCTTACGAGCAGTACTTC
CDR3: CASSLADRGGPYEQYF
J: TRBJ2-7
V: TRBV7-9
D: NA
size: NA

DNA: TGTGCCAGCAGTTACTCGCCAGGGGACATTACAGATACGCAGTATTTT
CDR3: CASSYSPGDITDTQYF
J: TRBJ2-3
V: TRBV6-5
D: NA
size: NA

DNA: TGTGCCAGCAGTCGGACAGGGGGGAACACCGGGGAGCTGTTTTTT
CDR3: CASSRTGGNTGELFF
J: TRBJ2-2
V: TRBV25-1
D: TRBD1
size: NA

DNA: TGTGCCAGCAGCTTATCTCCGTTCGACAATGAGCAGTTCTTC
CDR3: CASSLSPFDNEQFF
J: TRBJ2-1
V: TRBV7-8
D: NA
size: NA

DNA: TGTGCCAGCAGCTCCTATGTAGCGGGAGGCGGCTACAATGAGCAGTTCTTC
CDR3: CASSSYVAGGGYNEQFF
J: TRBJ2-1
V: TRBV5-6
D: TRBD2
size: NA

DNA: TGTGCCAGCAGTGAATTCGCGGGACAGCTCTACGAGCAGTACTTC
CDR3: CASSEFAGQLYEQYF
J: TRBJ2-7
V: TRBV6-1
D: NA
size: NA

DNA: TGTGCCAGCAGCGGTCTTGTGGTTGACACAGATACGCAGTATTTT
CDR3: CASSGLVVDTDTQYF
J: TRBJ2-3
V: TRBV5-6
D: NA
size: NA

DNA: TGCGCCAGCACCGTTGGACAGCGCAATGAGCAGTTCTTC
CDR3: CASTVGQRNEQFF
J: TRBJ2-1
V: TRBV5-1
D: NA
size: NA

DNA: TGTGCCAGCAGCTCCAGGGGGCGGGCCTACAATGAGCAGTTCTTC
CDR3: CASSSRGRAYNEQFF
J: TRBJ2-1
V: TRBV7-9
D: TRBD1
size: once

DNA: TGTGCCAGCAGCTTATCCAGCGGGAGGGCCCGCTTCGTGAATGAGCAGTTCTTC
CDR3: CASSLSSGRARFVNEQFF
J: TRBJ2-1
V: TRBV7-9
D: TRBD2
size: once